The 28 T cell receptor beta chains given below trace back to one sample, sequenced in a study of OX40 agonist ivuxolimab in advanced cancers. Generated by immunoSEQ multiplex PCR, the TCRdb table keeps only in-frame clones and is missing some. The table shows around 20,000 clones, with 86% occurring only once. Sequencing used CD4+ or CD8+ T cells sorted from blood, obtained in a trial of the OX40 agonist ivuxolimab. These receptors came from an adult with an advanced solid tumor such as melanoma, head and neck, liver or kidney cancer.

The V and J genes are TRBV5-8 and TRBJ2-7; 11 positions agree with TRBD2. The CDR3 runs to 17 residues. Germline CDR1 and CDR2: SGHTS and YDEGEE. The V gene end was trimmed by 4 bases and the J gene end by 6 bases; junction bases not matched to a gene: 15. DNA for the CDR3: TGTGCCAGCAGCAACTTCGGGCTAGCGGGAGGTGGGTCCGAGCAGTACTTC. Amino acid sequence: CASSNFGLAGGGSEQYF.

The V call is TRBV9, the J call TRBJ2-2; D gene unclear. Per germline, CDR1 SGDLS and CDR2 YYNGEE. Trimming removed 4 bases at V and 0 bases at J, with 13 bases between. This CDR3 spans 16 amino acids. The CDR3 DNA reads TGTGCCAGCAGCCCAAGACGCAACTCGAACACCGGGGAGCTGTTTTTT. It codes for CASSPRRNSNTGELFF.

The rearrangement joins TRBV28 to TRBJ1-4; D ambiguous. This CDR3 contains 16 residues. V was cut by 5 bases and J by 0 bases, with 13 bases left in between. Germline CDR1 MDHEN, CDR2 SYDVKM. CDR3 coding DNA: TGTGCCAGCAGTCCAGCAACGGAGTCAACTAATGAAAAACTGTTTTTT. It translates to CASSPATESTNEKLFF. Full variable domain (remainder filled in from reference TRBV28 and TRBJ1-4): DVKVTQSSRYLVKRTGEKVFLECVQDMDHENMFWYRQDPGLGLRLIYFSYDVKMKEKGDIPEGYSVSREKKERFSLILESASTNQTSMYLCASSPATESTNEKLFFGSGTQLSVL.

The chain recombines TRBV4-2 with TRBJ2-1; D ambiguous. There are 14 residues in the CDR3. Germline-derived CDR1 and CDR2 are LGHNA and YNFKEQ. Trimming took 3 bases from V and 4 from J, leaving 10 bases between them. DNA of the CDR3: TGTGCCAGCAGCCACCTGTCCCCATACAATGAGCAGTTCTTC. Its protein is CASSHLSPYNEQFF.

This chain links TRBV27 with TRBJ2-7; 8 bases agree with TRBD2. V gave up 6 bases and J gave up 6 bases; unmatched junction bases: 7. The V gene's germline CDR1 is MNHEY and CDR2 SMNVEV (reference sequence). This CDR3 has 13 amino acids. The CDR3 reads CASSLGLAFEQYF. CDR3 DNA sequence: TGTGCCAGCAGCCTAGGACTAGCTTTCGAGCAGTACTTC.

This clone is classed as medium-sized. The chain has TRBV19 and TRBJ1-2; possible D gene TRBD1, 6 bases. The ends were cut back, 5 bases at V and 7 bases at J, with 17 bases in the middle. This CDR3 has 14 amino acids. CDR1 and CDR2 from the germline V gene are LNHDA and SQIVND (reference sequence). The CDR3 reads CASSPRGAWSGYTF. In DNA form, the CDR3 reads TGTGCCAGTAGTCCCCGGGGGGCTTGGTCTGGCTACACCTTC.

This clone was recorded once. The V gene is TRBV5-4, the J gene TRBJ1-1; D gene unclear. CDR3 length: 15 residues. Germline V gene sequence: CDR1 SGHNT, CDR2 YYREEE (reference sequence). V was pared by 1 base and J by 1 base, with 11 bases between. DNA for the CDR3: TGTGCCAGCAGCTTGAATCTACGGAGGAACACTGAAGCTTTCTTT. Its translation is CASSLNLRRNTEAFF.

J is TRBJ2-2 and V is TRBV9; D may be TRBD1 (5 bases). CDR1 and CDR2 from the germline V gene are SGDLS and YYNGEE. V was clipped by 3 bases and J by 0 bases, with 9 bases between them. The CDR3 has 15 amino acids. CDR3 coding DNA: TGTGCCAGCAGCGGCGGACACGCGAACACCGGGGAGCTGTTTTTT. This encodes CASSGGHANTGELFF.

The chain is built from TRBV27 and TRBJ2-7, with D hard to call. V was clipped by 8 bases and J by 3 bases, with 17 bases between them. Germline values: CDR1 MNHEY, CDR2 SMNVEV (reference sequence). The CDR3 has 14 residues. The CDR3 reads CASSKDANSYEQYF. The CDR3 DNA follows: TGTGCCAGCTCAAAGGACGCAAATAGCTACGAGCAGTACTTC.

This clone was detected once. This chain joins TRBV9 and TRBJ2-5; 10 nucleotides align to TRBD2. After removal of 2 bases from V and 2 bases from J, the junction contained 3 bases not matched to a gene. The CDR3 consists of 15 residues. Germline CDR1 and CDR2: SGDLS and YYNGEE. The CDR3: CASSVGLAVQETQYF. DNA of the CDR3: TGTGCCAGCAGCGTTGGACTAGCGGTACAAGAGACCCAGTACTTC.

The chain joins TRBV25-1 to TRBJ2-7, with 12 bases fitting TRBD1. Germline-derived CDR1 and CDR2 are MGHDK and SYGVNS. This CDR3 spans 14 amino acids. The J segment lost 4 bases and the V segment lost 4 bases, leaving 2 bases of the junction unmatched. The CDR3 protein is CASSGDRGLYEQYF. The CDR3 region has the DNA TGTGCCAGCAGTGGGGACAGGGGGCTTTACGAGCAGTACTTC.

This clone has only a few counts. V usage is TRBV29-1 and J usage is TRBJ1-1; D uncertain. The CDR3 runs to 11 residues. Trimming left V 7 bases short and J 5 bases short, with 11 bases between. Germline CDR1 reads SQVTM; CDR2 reads ANQGSEA. CDR3 bases: TGCAGCGGGGCCTTGAGTACTGAAGCTTTCTTT. This translates into CSGALSTEAFF.

The chain employs TRBV11-3 and TRBJ2-7; the D gene could be TRBD1 or TRBD2 (6 bases each). The ends were cut back, 5 bases at V and 6 bases at J, with 14 bases in the middle. There are 13 residues in the CDR3. The germline V gene encodes CDR1 SGHNT and CDR2 YENEEA. The DNA for the CDR3 is TGTGCCAGCAGCCCCTCGGGGGCGAGCGAGCAGTACTTC. It translates to CASSPSGASEQYF.

The chain recombines TRBV9 with TRBJ1-1, with TRBD1 identical over 9 bases. This CDR3 comprises 14 residues. Unmatched junction bases numbered 2, after V lost 3 bases and J lost 2 bases. From germline, CDR1 is SGDLS and CDR2 YYNGEE. CDR3 DNA sequence: TGTGCCAGCAGCGGACAGGGGGTCAACACTGAAGCTTTCTTT. This encodes CASSGQGVNTEAFF.

The rearrangement uses TRBV6-5 and TRBJ1-1; 9 bases agree with TRBD1. The trim removed 7 bases at V and 11 bases at J, leaving 5 bases unmatched. The germline CDR1 and CDR2 sequences are MNHEY and SVGAGI. This CDR3 contains 11 residues. The CDR3 sequence: CASIGQGLAFF. In DNA form, the CDR3 reads TGTGCCAGCATTGGACAGGGGTTGGCTTTCTTT.

The V call is TRBV2, the J call TRBJ2-7, with D perhaps TRBD1 (6 bases). The CDR3 is 14 amino acids. CDR1 is SNHLY and CDR2 is FYNNEI in the germline V gene. Trimming shortened V by 8 bases and J by 3 bases, and 17 bases separated the two germline ends. The CDR3 coding sequence is TGTGCCAGCTCCCCGGGGACAAACATCTACGAGCAGTACTTC. Its protein is CASSPGTNIYEQYF.

The chain combines TRBV5-5 with TRBJ1-4; maybe TRBD1 (6 bases). V gave up 0 bases and J gave up 5 bases, with 17 bases separating them. This CDR3 has 17 amino acids. Germline CDR1 SGHKS, CDR2 YYEKEE (reference sequence). CDR3: CASSLALNRVANEKLFF. In nucleotides, the CDR3 is TGTGCCAGCAGCTTGGCCTTAAACAGGGTGGCAAATGAAAAACTGTTTTTT.

The chain combines TRBV27 with TRBJ1-1; 7 bases fit TRBD1. This CDR3 has 16 amino acids. Germline lookup yields CDR1 MNHEY and CDR2 SMNVEV (reference sequence). The trim removed 5 bases at V and 0 bases at J, leaving 9 bases unmatched. The CDR3 nucleotides read TGTGCCAGCAGTCTTTGGACAGGCCTCATGAACACTGAAGCTTTCTTT. Translating gives CASSLWTGLMNTEAFF.

The J gene is TRBJ2-2, the V gene TRBV5-6, with D perhaps TRBD2 (6 bases). V was clipped by 2 bases and J by 7 bases, with 9 bases between them. This CDR3 is 13 amino acids long. CDR1 is SGHDT, CDR2 YYEEEE, per germline. CDR3 loop: CASSFGGGGELFF. CDR3 coding DNA: TGTGCCAGCAGCTTCGGGGGAGGCGGGGAGCTGTTTTTT.

The chain has TRBV27 and TRBJ2-6; D is unclear. V shed 3 bases and J shed 0 bases, with 3 bases lying between them. Per the germline V gene, CDR1 is MNHEY and CDR2 is SMNVEV (reference sequence). The CDR3 is made up of 14 amino acids. The CDR3, as DNA: TGTGCCAGCAGTTTTCACTCTGGGGCCAACGTCCTGACTTTC. Translating it yields CASSFHSGANVLTF.

The V call is TRBV27, the J call TRBJ1-2; no clear D gene. The CDR3 has 14 residues. Trimming pared 5 bases from V and 2 bases from J, leaving 12 bases between. Germline V gives CDR1 MNHEY, CDR2 SMNVEV (reference sequence). CDR3: CASSDFPANYGYTF. The CDR3 region has the DNA TGTGCCAGCAGTGATTTTCCGGCAAACTATGGCTACACCTTC.

The chain links TRBV11-1 to TRBJ2-5, with 8 positions matching TRBD1. Germline loops: CDR1 SGHAT, CDR2 FQDESV (reference sequence). The CDR3 runs 15 residues. V lost 5 bases and J lost 5; bases outside the gene matches: 10. CDR3 nucleotide sequence: TGTGCCAGCAGCGCCGAACAGGGGGGAATGGAGACCCAGTACTTC. This translates into CASSAEQGGMETQYF.

This chain connects TRBV7-8 to TRBJ2-3; 16 bases align to TRBD2. The CDR3 length is 18 residues. Per germline, CDR1 SGHVS and CDR2 FQNEAQ. With V trimmed by 3 bases and J by 3 bases, 6 bases remained unmatched. The CDR3 coding sequence is TGTGCCAGCAGCTTGGGACTAGCGGGAGGGCCTGGTACAGATACGCAGTATTTT. The encoded protein is CASSLGLAGGPGTDTQYF.

V gene TRBV4-1 combines with J gene TRBJ2-7; D might be TRBD1 (6 bases). Germline values: CDR1 MGHRA, CDR2 YSYEKL. V dropped 1 base and J dropped 2 bases, with 9 bases sitting between them. CDR3 size: 14 residues. In nucleotides, the CDR3 is TGCGCCAGCAGCCAAGGACAGGCCGCCTACGAGCAGTACTTC. Translating gives CASSQGQAAYEQYF.

This chain links TRBV11-1 with TRBJ1-1, with D possibly being TRBD1 (6 bases). Germline V gives CDR1 SGHAT, CDR2 FQDESV (reference sequence). The V end was cut by 5 bases, the J end by 3 bases, with 16 bases between. The CDR3 loop spans 15 amino acids. CDR3 amino acids: CASSREQGSDTEAFF. DNA of the CDR3: TGTGCCAGCAGCCGAGAACAGGGAAGCGACACTGAAGCTTTCTTT.

The table lists this clone with a count of one. The chain is built from TRBV30 and TRBJ2-7, with 8 positions matching TRBD2. CDR3 length equals 15 residues. Germline trimming cut 2 bases from V and 5 bases from J; bases unmatched to any gene: 11. The germline V gene has CDR1 GTSNPN and CDR2 SVGIG (reference sequence). CDR3 residues: CAWSSTGGTYDEQYF. DNA for the CDR3: TGTGCCTGGAGTTCAACGGGAGGGACGTACGACGAGCAGTACTTC.

This chain uses TRBV27 with TRBJ2-1; 9 bases map to TRBD2. The V segment lost 5 bases and the J segment 4 bases; nucleotides outside the gene matches: 6. This CDR3 spans 15 amino acids. Germline V gene data show CDR1 as MNHEY and CDR2 as SMNVEV (reference sequence). The CDR3 DNA reads TGTGCCAGCAGTCAGAGACTAGCGGATTACAATGAGCAGTTCTTC. Translated, it gives CASSQRLADYNEQFF.

J is TRBJ2-7 and V is TRBV27; no firm D call. V lost 4 bases, J lost 5 bases, and 18 bases lay in between. The CDR3 extends over 15 amino acids. The germline V gene has CDR1 MNHEY and CDR2 SMNVEV (reference sequence). The CDR3 sequence: CASSSTGGAPNEQYF. The CDR3 DNA reads TGTGCCAGCAGTTCAACGGGCGGAGCCCCGAACGAGCAGTACTTC.